The 21 T cell receptor beta chains given below trace back to one sample, sequenced in a study of technical replicates of blood from four donors. Assay: immunoSEQ multiplex PCR; the TCRdb copy retains only in-frame clones and omits some. The table has approximately 73,000 clones, approximately 96% seen once. Sequenced input: T cells isolated from PBMCs. These receptors originate from a human donor in good health.

The chain combines TRBV10-2 with TRBJ2-7; no clear D. The CDR3 spans 13 residues. The V gene lost 3 bases and the J gene lost 2 bases, with 8 bases spanning the gap. The germline V gene has CDR1 WSHSY and CDR2 SAAADI. CDR3 sequence (DNA): TGCGCCAGCAGTGAAGAGGCCCCCTACGAGCAGTACTTC. This translates into CASSEEAPYEQYF.

The chain uses TRBV7-9 and TRBJ1-2, with D unresolved. V lost 2 bases, J lost 2 bases, and 9 bases lay in between. The CDR3 loop spans 14 amino acids. Germline-derived CDR1 and CDR2 are SEHNR and FQNEAQ (reference sequence). CDR3 nucleotide sequence: TGTGCCAGCAGCTTATCCGCGGGGAACTATGGCTACACCTTC. This codes for CASSLSAGNYGYTF.

This chain joins TRBV7-3 and TRBJ2-7, with 15 bases that match TRBD2. This CDR3 is 15 amino acids long. V shed 4 bases and J 6 bases; nucleotides not matched to a gene: 4. CDR1 SGHTA and CDR2 FQGTGA come from the germline V gene. CDR3 sequence (DNA): TGTGCCAGCAGCTCGGGGACTAGCGGGAGGTTCGAGCAGTACTTC. Translation gives CASSSGTSGRFEQYF.

V usage is TRBV9 and J usage is TRBJ2-1, with 8 nucleotides matching TRBD2. The CDR3 length is 16 residues. The V and J ends lost 4 bases and 3 bases, in that order; junction bases with no gene match: 9. Germline V CDR1 and CDR2: SGDLS, YYNGEE. The CDR3 DNA reads as TGTGCCAGCAGCCCTCCCGGAAGCGGGAGCTACAATGAGCAGTTCTTC. Protein: CASSPPGSGSYNEQFF.

This chain uses TRBV30 with TRBJ2-2; weak D call: TRBD2 (6 bases). The CDR3 has 13 amino acids. Between the trimmed V and J ends, which lost 6 bases and 6 bases, there was a span of 14 bases. Germline loops: CDR1 GTSNPN, CDR2 SVGIG (reference sequence). This chain's CDR3 is CACAGLLPGELFF. The DNA for the CDR3 is TGTGCCTGTGCCGGACTACTTCCCGGGGAGCTGTTTTTT.

This chain connects TRBV7-6 to TRBJ2-1; D gene unclear. Trimming cost V 2 bases and J 8 bases, with 4 bases left between them. Germline assignment: CDR1 SGHVS and CDR2 FNYEAQ. The CDR3 is 11 amino acids. CDR3 coding DNA: TGTGCCAGCAGCTTACTAGATGAGCAGTTCTTC. It yields the protein CASSLLDEQFF.

The CDR3 here is CASSTTPGQTNQPQHF. For the CDR3, the DNA is TGTGCCAGTAGTACCACGCCGGGACAGACAAATCAGCCCCAGCATTTT. This sequence joins TRBV19 and TRBJ1-5; 7 positions agree with TRBD1. The CDR3 is 16 amino acids. From germline, CDR1 is LNHDA and CDR2 SQIVND (reference sequence). V was clipped by 4 bases and J by 4 bases; unmatched bases: 10.

The chain has TRBV27 and TRBJ2-3, with 9 positions matching TRBD2. Germline trimming cut 3 bases from V and 5 bases from J; bases unmatched to any gene: 9. Germline V gene sequence: CDR1 MNHEY, CDR2 SMNVEV (reference sequence). This CDR3 region has 16 residues. The CDR3 is CASSLIAGDGEDTQYF. CDR3 sequence (DNA): TGTGCCAGCAGTTTGATAGCGGGAGACGGTGAAGATACGCAGTATTTT.

This clone was seen a single time. This sequence joins TRBV7-9 and TRBJ1-2; D is unclear. Germline lookup yields CDR1 SEHNR and CDR2 FQNEAQ (reference sequence). The CDR3 is 13 residues long. V lost 7 bases to trimming and J lost 6 bases, with 15 bases between them. The CDR3 nucleotides read TGTGCCAGCACTCCCCGACGAGGGAATGGCTACACCTTC. This sequence encodes CASTPRRGNGYTF.

This chain uses TRBV29-1 with TRBJ1-1; 7 bases map to TRBD1. V trimming: 7 bases; J trimming: 1 base; junction bases outside the gene matches: 3. CDR1 and CDR2 (germline): SQVTM, ANQGSEA. The CDR3 length is 12 residues. CDR3 in amino acids: CSAGTENTEAFF. As DNA, the CDR3 is TGCAGCGCTGGGACAGAGAACACTGAAGCTTTCTTT.

The chain has TRBV6-5 and TRBJ2-3; unclear D gene. Trimming took 5 bases from V and 8 from J, leaving 11 bases between them. The CDR3 is 12 amino acids. In germline, CDR1 is MNHEY, CDR2 SVGAGI. CDR3 coding DNA: TGTGCCAGCAGTACCCGGGTGGGTACGCAGTATTTT. Encoded protein: CASSTRVGTQYF.

This chain joins TRBV4-3 and TRBJ2-1; 11 positions agree with TRBD1. The V and J ends lost 0 bases and 6 bases, in that order; junction bases with no gene match: 7. This CDR3 has 17 amino acids. Germline V gene data show CDR1 as LGHNA and CDR2 as YSLEER. CDR3 DNA sequence: TGCGCCAGCAGCCAAGATGTCCCCGGGACAGGGGGCAATGAGCAGTTCTTC. Translating gives CASSQDVPGTGGNEQFF.

In its sample, this clone was seen once. The chain uses TRBV28 and TRBJ2-7; 7 bases line up with TRBD1. The length of the CDR3 is 14 residues. Germline CDR1 is MDHEN and CDR2 is SYDVKM. Trimming removed 4 bases from V and 5 bases from J; junction bases left unmatched: 8. The CDR3 here is CASSYEGRGNEQYF. The CDR3 region has the DNA TGTGCCAGCAGTTACGAGGGCAGGGGGAACGAGCAGTACTTC.

The genes are TRBV9 and TRBJ2-1; 8 bases agree with TRBD1. The CDR3 loop spans 15 amino acids. J was trimmed by 6 bases and V by 3 bases; bases with no gene match: 8. The germline V gene encodes CDR1 SGDLS and CDR2 YYNGEE. The DNA for the CDR3 is TGTGCCAGCAGCGCTTCCACAGGGGGGATCAATGAGCAGTTCTTC. Protein sequence: CASSASTGGINEQFF.

Of note for this clone: A junction end diverges from the germline sequence, so it may reflect a read error. The chain joins TRBV19 to TRBJ2-7, with D possibly being TRBD1 (6 bases). Germline loops: CDR1 LNHDA, CDR2 SQIVND (reference sequence). The CDR3 is 14 amino acids. CDR3 DNA: TGTGCCAGTAAACCTCAAACCGGGACAAGGGAGCTGTACTTC. Translation gives CASKPQTGTRELYF.

The chain has TRBV7-8 and TRBJ1-2; TRBD1 aligns across 7 bases. V trimming: 4 bases; J trimming: 0 bases; junction bases outside the gene matches: 5. This CDR3 is 15 amino acids long. Germline values: CDR1 SGHVS, CDR2 FQNEAQ. The CDR3 spells CASSYGTDSNYGYTF. CDR3 bases: TGTGCCAGCAGCTATGGGACAGACTCTAACTATGGCTACACCTTC.

The J gene is TRBJ2-7, the V gene TRBV2; 9 nucleotides line up with TRBD1. Germline V gives CDR1 SNHLY, CDR2 FYNNEI. The CDR3 contains 15 residues. The J segment lost 3 bases and the V segment lost 6 bases, leaving 9 bases of the junction unmatched. CDR3 nucleotide sequence: TGTGCCAGCAGAGGGGGACAGGGTATACTCTACGAGCAGTACTTC. It yields the protein CASRGGQGILYEQYF.

This chain links TRBV11-3 with TRBJ1-2; possibly TRBD1 for D (5 bases). The germline CDR1 and CDR2 sequences are SGHNT and YENEEA. Between the trimmed V and J ends, which lost 2 bases and 2 bases, there was a span of 12 bases. The CDR3 sequence is 15 residues long. CDR3 bases: TGTGCCAGCAGCTTAAGTTGGGGGGAGAACTATGGCTACACCTTC. Translating it yields CASSLSWGENYGYTF.

The chain uses TRBV7-3 and TRBJ1-2; TRBD1 might be the D (5 bases). Germline loops: CDR1 SGHTA, CDR2 FQGTGA. CDR3 length equals 13 residues. Trimming removed 3 bases at V and 2 bases at J, with 7 bases between. CDR3 loop: CASSLDTNYGYTF. The CDR3, as DNA: TGTGCCAGCAGCTTGGACACCAACTATGGCTACACCTTC.

The gene calls are TRBV27 and TRBJ2-7; TRBD2 matches 7 bases. The CDR3 has 14 amino acids. V was clipped by 6 bases and J by 6 bases; unmatched bases: 11. The germline gives CDR1 MNHEY, CDR2 SMNVEV (reference sequence). Here the CDR3 DNA reads TGTGCCAGCAGAACCCACCGGGAGGCGACCGAGCAGTACTTC. Its protein is CASRTHREATEQYF.

This chain connects TRBV5-1 to TRBJ2-3, with D possibly TRBD2 on 5 matching bases. Trimming took 1 base from V and 4 from J, leaving 10 bases between them. The CDR3 sequence is 14 residues long. The germline gives CDR1 SGHRS, CDR2 YFSETQ. The CDR3 bases are TGCGCCAGCAGCTTGAATTCGGGATCAGATACGCAGTATTTT. Translation gives CASSLNSGSDTQYF.